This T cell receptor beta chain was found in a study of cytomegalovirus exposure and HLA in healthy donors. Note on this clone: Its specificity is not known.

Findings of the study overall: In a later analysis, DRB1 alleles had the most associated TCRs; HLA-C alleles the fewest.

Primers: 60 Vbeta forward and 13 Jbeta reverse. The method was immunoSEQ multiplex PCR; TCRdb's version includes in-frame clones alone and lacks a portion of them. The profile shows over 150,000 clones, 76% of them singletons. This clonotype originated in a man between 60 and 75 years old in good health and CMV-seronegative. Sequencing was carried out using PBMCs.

The CDR3 DNA reads as TGTGCCAGCAGACAACAGGGTCACAATTCACCCCTCCACTTT. This encodes CASRQQGHNSPLHF. This sequence joins TRBV5-4 and TRBJ1-6; D may be TRBD1 (6 bases). The germline V gene encodes CDR1 SGHNT and CDR2 YYREEE (reference sequence). CDR3 length: 14 residues. Trimming shortened V by 5 bases and J by 7 bases, and 13 bases separated the two germline ends.